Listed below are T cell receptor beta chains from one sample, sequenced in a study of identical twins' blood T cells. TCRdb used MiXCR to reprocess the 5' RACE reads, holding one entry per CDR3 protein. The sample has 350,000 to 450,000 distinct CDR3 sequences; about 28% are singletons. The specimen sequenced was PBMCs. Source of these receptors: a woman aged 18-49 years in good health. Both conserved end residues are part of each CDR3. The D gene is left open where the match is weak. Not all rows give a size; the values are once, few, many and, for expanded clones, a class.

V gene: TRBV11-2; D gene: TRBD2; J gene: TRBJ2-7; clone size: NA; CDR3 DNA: TGTGCCAGCAGCAAGCCGGGACTACCCGAGCAGTACTTC; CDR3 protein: CASSKPGLPEQYF
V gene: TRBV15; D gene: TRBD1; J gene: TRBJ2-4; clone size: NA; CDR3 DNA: TGTGCCACCAGCAGAGTCCGACAGGGACGGTACGACATTCAGTACTTC; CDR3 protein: CATSRVRQGRYDIQYF
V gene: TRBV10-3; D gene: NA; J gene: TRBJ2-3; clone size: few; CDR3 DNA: TGTGCCATCAGTGACCCAGTTAGCGGAACGCAGTATTTT; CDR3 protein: CAISDPVSGTQYF
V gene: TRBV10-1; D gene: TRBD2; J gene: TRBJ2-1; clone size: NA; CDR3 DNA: TGCGCCAGCAGTCCCGGGACTAGCCTCAATGAGCAGTTCTTC; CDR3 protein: CASSPGTSLNEQFF
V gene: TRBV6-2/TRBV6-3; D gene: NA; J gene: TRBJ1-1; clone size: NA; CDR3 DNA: TGTGCCAGCAGTTACCTGTTCAGGGACCTCCGCGGGAGCACTGAAGCTTTCTTT; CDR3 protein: CASSYLFRDLRGSTEAFF
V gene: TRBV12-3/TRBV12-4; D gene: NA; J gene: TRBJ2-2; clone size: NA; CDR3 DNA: TGTGCCAGCAGGGAAAGACGGGACAGCGGGGAGCTTTTTTTT; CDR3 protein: CASRERRDSGELFF
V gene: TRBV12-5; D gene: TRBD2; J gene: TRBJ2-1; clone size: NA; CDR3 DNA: TGTGCTAGTGGTCCCCTGAAGAGCGGGGGGCTGGATGAGCAGTTCTTC; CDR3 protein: CASGPLKSGGLDEQFF
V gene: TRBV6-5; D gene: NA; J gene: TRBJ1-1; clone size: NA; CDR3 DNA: TGTGCCAGCAGTTACGAGTCTGCTGAAGCTCTCTTT; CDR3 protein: CASSYESAEALF
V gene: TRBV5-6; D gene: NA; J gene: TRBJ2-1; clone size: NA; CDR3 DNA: TGTGCCAGCAGCTACGGGGCGAATGAGCAGTTCTTC; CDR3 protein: CASSYGANEQFF
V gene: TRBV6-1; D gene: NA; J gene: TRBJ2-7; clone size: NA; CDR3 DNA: TGTGCCAGCAGTGATGGGGTCAGGACATGGGGTAACTCCTACGAGCAGTACTTC; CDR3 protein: CASSDGVRTWGNSYEQYF
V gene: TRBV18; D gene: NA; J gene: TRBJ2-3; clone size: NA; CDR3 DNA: TGTGCCAGCTCACCCAGGGATGGTACGCAGTATTTT; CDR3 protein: CASSPRDGTQYF
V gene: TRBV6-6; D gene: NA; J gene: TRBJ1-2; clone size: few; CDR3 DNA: TGTGCCAGCACCACCAACCCTAACTATGGCTACACCTTC; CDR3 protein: CASTTNPNYGYTF
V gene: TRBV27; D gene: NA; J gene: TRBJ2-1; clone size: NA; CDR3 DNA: TGTGCCATCAGTTTAGGGACTGAGCAGTTCTTC; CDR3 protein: CAISLGTEQFF
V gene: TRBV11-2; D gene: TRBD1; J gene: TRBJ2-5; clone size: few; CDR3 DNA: TGTGCCAGCAGCTTAGGAGAGGGGGCGATTTTGGAGACCCAGTACTTC; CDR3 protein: CASSLGEGAILETQYF
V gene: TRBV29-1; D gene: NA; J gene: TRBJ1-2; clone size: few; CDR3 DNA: TGCAGCGTTACACCCCCCGACGACCCTGGCTACACCTTC; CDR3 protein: CSVTPPDDPGYTF
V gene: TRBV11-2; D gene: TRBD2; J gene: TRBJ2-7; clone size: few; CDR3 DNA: TGTTCCAGCAGCTTGCGGGGGGGTTACGAGCAGTACTTC; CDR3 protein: CSSSLRGGYEQYF
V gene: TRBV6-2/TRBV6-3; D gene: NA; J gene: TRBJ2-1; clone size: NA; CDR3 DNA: TGTGCCCGACCCGGAGGTCTTAGGTCCTACAATGAGCAGTTCTTC; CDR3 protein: CARPGGLRSYNEQFF